One and the same sample provided the 5 T cell receptor beta chains below, sequenced in a study of blood T cells in healthy people across ages. A sample-barcoded 5' primer and a J-beta primer mix were used in a second PCR of roughly 6 to 11 cycles. TCRdb re-analysed the 5' RACE reads in MiXCR, keeping a single row per CDR3 protein. This sample has roughly 930,000 distinct CDR3 sequences; roughly 48% occur once, and the top ten carry 10% to 15%. Sequencing was carried out using blood. Receptors were obtained from a man between 25 and 39 years old in good health.

The CDR3 here is CASSLPPGLDYTDTQYF. The CDR3 DNA follows: TGTGCCAGCAGCCTACCCCCGGGACTAGATTATACAGATACGCAGTATTTT. The chain uses TRBV13 and TRBJ2-3; 8 bases are a match to TRBD2. The germline V gene encodes CDR1 PRHDT and CDR2 FYEKMQ (reference sequence). After removal of 5 bases from V and 3 bases from J, the junction contained 13 bases not matched to a gene. This CDR3 region has 17 residues.

V gene TRBV7-2 combines with J gene TRBJ2-7; no reliable D call. V was trimmed by 2 bases and J by 2 bases, leaving 13 bases between them. Germline V gene sequence: CDR1 SGHTA, CDR2 FQGNSA. The CDR3 covers 15 residues. CDR3 protein: CASSLRNNPAYEQYF. CDR3 nucleotides: TGTGCCAGCAGCTTACGTAACAACCCGGCCTACGAGCAGTACTTC.

In its sample, this clonotype was seen a few times. The J gene is TRBJ2-6, the V gene TRBV12-3 or TRBV12-4; D not certain. V was pared by 4 bases and J by 4 bases, with 8 bases between. This CDR3 contains 14 residues. The DNA of the CDR3 is TGTGCCAGCAGTTCCTTCTGGGGGGCCAACGTCCTGACTTTC. Its protein product is CASSSFWGANVLTF.

The rearrangement uses TRBV9 and TRBJ2-3; D unclear. The CDR3 is 15 amino acids. Trimming cost V 4 bases and J 3 bases, with 15 bases left between them. From germline, CDR1 is SGDLS and CDR2 YYNGEE. DNA for the CDR3: TGTGCCAGCAGCAAAGATGGCGCCGGAACAGATACGCAGTATTTT. Translating gives CASSKDGAGTDTQYF.

This clonotype was found a few times. The chain employs TRBV2 and TRBJ1-2; D remains ambiguous. There are 15 residues in the CDR3. The germline V and J ends were trimmed by 6 bases and 4 bases, with 18 bases remaining between them. The germline V gene has CDR1 SNHLY and CDR2 FYNNEI. The CDR3 region is CASSDDPPGGYGYTF. The CDR3 DNA reads as TGTGCCAGCAGCGACGACCCCCCGGGAGGCTATGGCTACACCTTC. Filled out from reference TRBV2 and TRBJ1-2, the complete variable domain reads EPEVTQTPSHQVTQMGQEVILRCVPISNHLYFYWYRQILGQKVEFLVSFYNNEISEKSEIFDDQFSVERPDGSNFTLKIRSTKLEDSAMYFCASSDDPPGGYGYTFGSGTRLTVV.